The T cell receptor (beta chain) under discussion was sequenced for a study of cytomegalovirus exposure and HLA in healthy donors (TCRdb year 2017). Regarding the complete study: In an earlier analysis of some 550 of the donors, 276 Gb of sequence data and 100 million or so unique TCR beta sequences from roughly 180 million T cells were reported. Approximately 300 gigabases of sequencing data and around 85 million unique TCR sequences made up an early release that covered approximately 700 HLA-typed donors. The genetic ancestry cluster associated with self-reported Caucasian donors included roughly 84% of the approximately 400 genotyped donors. The study was designed to test whether signatures of past pathogen exposure could be identified by cataloging public T cell receptors. Using immunosequencing, the study profiled T cell repertoires from 640 or so subjects and related those repertoires to cytomegalovirus serostatus. Besides the first cohort of around 700 subjects, a separate validation cohort made up of 120 or so different subjects was used. To predict cytomegalovirus infection status, the study brought together high-throughput TCR immunosequencing, statistical association of individual TCRs with disease status, and machine learning. A later analysis re-analyzed previously published TCR beta repertoires from 650 to 800 donors and added high-resolution HLA genotyping to study TCR occurrence patterns. In the later analysis, no new phenotypic data were used to find candidate immune exposures; instead, reliance was placed on TCR beta sequences and their occurrence across donors. To decide whether each TCR beta V gene segment behaved as functional or pseudogenic, an earlier analysis of over 500 of the donors relied on high-throughput TCR beta sequencing. Donor age, sex, ethnicity and CMV serostatus were compiled alongside the repertoire data. A later genetic analysis took genome-wide SNP genotypes for about 55% of the roughly 670 donors and used that subset as a discovery cohort. Every discovery cohort repertoire had been produced on one sequencing platform. Both class I and class II loci were covered by HLA typing, at four-digit resolution. Typing coverage differed by locus: A, B, C, DRB1 and DQB1 were typed in roughly 620-630 donors, DQA1 in roughly 510, DPA1 in some 610, and DPB1 in just under 480. Because of strong linkage in the cohort, a handful of DR-DQ haplotypes were treated as single units for association and clustering. Among around 400 genotyped donors of the cohort, an average of around 250,000 unique TCR beta nucleotide sequences was sequenced per donor, of which 15% to 20% were non-productive.

Beyond this particular receptor, the publication reports: Roughly uniform sequencing depth across donors was assumed in presence/absence analyses, although this assumption may not hold. Because counts were too low, roughly 17 rarely observed V segments, including chromosome 9 orphons, were left out of the earlier analysis of 587 of the donors. Strong co-occurrence of HLA alleles, especially DR and DQ, made assigning TCR associations to individual alleles difficult. A further reported finding was that TCR beta sequences accurately predicted the HLA-A and HLA-B alleles for most subjects in the first cohort. For the cohort, immune exposure information was limited to CMV serostatus. This cohort had only TCR beta chains sequenced, and the lack of alpha or paired-chain data limited which features could be detected. The classifier was reported to diagnose cytomegalovirus status with high specificity and sensitivity in both the original and validation cohorts. Because the 87-base-pair reads could not distinguish some IMGT-functional V segments, including TRBV6-2 and TRBV6-3, those segments were excluded. A cluster of highly shared sequence variants was judged likely to represent a technical artifact of the sequencing pipeline. Linkage disequilibrium might explain the correlated functional status among segregating V segments, but an unknown experimental factor could not be ruled out. Because some donors lacked HLA typing at each locus, the association tests relied only on the typed subset. The study listed 150 to 200 TCR beta chains as associated with cytomegalovirus. In a later genetic analysis, a missense DCLRE1C variant was associated with V-gene and J-gene trimming of TCR beta chains, and the association was replicated in an independent cohort. While some public TCRs were present in many individuals, most TCR sequences turned up only very rarely across donors. In vitro tests confirmed that a few of the cytomegalovirus-associated TCR beta chains recognize cytomegalovirus antigens. According to a later analysis, parvovirus B19, influenza, CMV and Epstein-Barr virus appeared linked to several top co-occurrence clusters. At a false discovery rate of 0.05, a later analysis linked some 18,000 TCR beta sequences to specific HLA alleles. In a later analysis, HLA-associated TCR beta chains showed more clonal expansion and lower generation probabilities than non-associated chains that were equally common. In a later analysis, TCR association rates were found to vary across HLA loci, with the most associated TCRs seen for DRB1 alleles and the fewest for HLA-C alleles. The authors suggested that the approach could potentially be generalized to other disease states and immunological phenotypes. In an earlier analysis of around 500 of the donors, most TCR beta V segments appeared in productive rearrangements about 90% or about 30% of the time, broadly matching IMGT annotations. A later analysis found that most CMV-associated TCR beta chains appeared HLA-restricted, with HLA associations seemingly driven largely by CMV exposure. According to a later genetic analysis, donors in an Asian-associated ancestry cluster had fewer N-insertions in productive TCRs than the approximately 700-donor mean.

Library preparation was by the immunoSEQ multiplex PCR assay. A mixture of 60 forward primers for TCR Vbeta segments and 13 reverse primers for TCR Jbeta segments was used in the multiplex PCR. Amplification of the CDR3 region of rearranged TCR beta genes was performed with a multiplex PCR assay on genomic DNA. Amplified TCR beta libraries were sequenced as 87-base-pair reads on the Illumina HiSeq System. As for the original processing: Across the roughly 700 repertoires, a later analysis counted approximately 83 million unique TCR beta chains, 9 million to 14 million of which were shared by at least two donors. A nearest-neighbor algorithm error-corrected the raw reads and collapsed the reads into unique sequences, merging closely related sequences to remove PCR and sequencing errors. CDR3 sequences were aligned to IMGT reference sequences to assign V, D and J gene segments. Each retained sequence needed at least a six-nucleotide match to both a V gene segment and a J gene segment. A rearrangement counted as productive if the CDR3 had no stop codons and remained in frame with V and J, and every other rearrangement counted as non-productive. CDR3 was defined according to IMGT convention as the region running from the second conserved V-encoded cysteine to the conserved J-encoded phenylalanine. The earlier analysis of 500 to 650 of the donors excluded any sequence lacking an unambiguous match to a single V gene segment. An earlier analysis of several hundred of the donors called V segments functional above 56.7% productive rearrangements and segregating when the between-donor standard deviation exceeded 5%. A statistical classification framework was developed to diagnose cytomegalovirus status using the catalog of TCR beta chain sequences. V and J gene assignment, in a later analysis, came from comparing TCR nucleotide sequences with IMGT/GENE-DB human TR gene sequences. The TCRdist pipeline was used in a later analysis to assign CDR3 sequences and most-parsimonious VDJ recombination scenarios. In a later analysis, every TCR beta chain was defined by the combination of its CDR3 amino acid sequence and its V-gene family, and reads without a unique V-gene family were dropped. A later analysis removed roughly 590 highly shared, low-generation-probability nucleotide sequences to deal with suspected cross-contamination and a sequencing artifact. In a later analysis, a clonal expansion index was calculated for each public chain from normalized within-repertoire ranks of inferred template counts. Generation probabilities in a later analysis came from a VDJ recombination model fitted to out-of-frame rearrangements, and those results were checked against IGoR. A later analysis scored TCR-TCR, TCR-HLA and TCR-CMV co-occurrence with hypergeometric tests, applying a repertoire-size bias correction to TCR pairs. In a later analysis, false discovery rates were estimated by permuting HLA or CMV assignments 20 times. In a later analysis, co-occurring TCRs were grouped using DBSCAN, and TCRdist sequence similarity was added for clustering within HLA-allele-positive subsets. Repertoires with fewer than 30,000 or more than 120,000 public chains were left out of co-occurrence clustering, as were about 5 repertoires with anomalous nucleotide sharing. Sourced from immuneACCESS, this table was stored by TCRdb with only in-frame sequences that have V and J called. A share of the clones is absent; for the studies checked, an unresolved V gene accounts for under half, and the remainder has no known explanation. From that table come the V and J calls and clone size; the DNA was used to work out D and trimming. Across this sample there are about 140,000 clones, with roughly 75% seen only once. The ten largest clonotypes hold 3.3% of the sample.

The junction shows trimming of 7 bases on V and 2 bases on J, and the gene matches do not reach 7 bases of it. As encoded in the germline V gene (reference sequence), CDR1 is MNHEY while CDR2 is SMNVEV. The CDR3 numbers 14 residues from cysteine through phenylalanine. Only CDR3 DNA remains: 42 bases, in frame from the first base. Regarding this clone: The clone's antigen remains unknown. Nothing much larger sits one base from this clone, and base qualities are not available.

The cohort comprised hundreds of healthy bone marrow donors. At the time of sampling, all cohort members were nominally healthy, though unrecorded immune exposures were likely present. The donor was CMV seronegative and belonged to the group of roughly 330 seronegative cohort members. Each donor provided a peripheral blood sample, and peripheral blood mononuclear cells were used for TCR beta sequencing. The Qiagen DNeasy Blood Extraction Kit was used to extract genomic DNA from the blood cell samples. The V and J segments used are TRBV27 and TRBJ1-2, with 7 middle bases fitting TRBD1. The sequencing sample was made of PBMCs. This receptor was obtained from a man aged 35 to 55 in good health and CMV-seronegative. CDR3 sequence: CASKGTVQNYGYTF. The DNA reads TGTGCCAGCAAGGGGACAGTCCAAAACTATGGCTACACCTTC.